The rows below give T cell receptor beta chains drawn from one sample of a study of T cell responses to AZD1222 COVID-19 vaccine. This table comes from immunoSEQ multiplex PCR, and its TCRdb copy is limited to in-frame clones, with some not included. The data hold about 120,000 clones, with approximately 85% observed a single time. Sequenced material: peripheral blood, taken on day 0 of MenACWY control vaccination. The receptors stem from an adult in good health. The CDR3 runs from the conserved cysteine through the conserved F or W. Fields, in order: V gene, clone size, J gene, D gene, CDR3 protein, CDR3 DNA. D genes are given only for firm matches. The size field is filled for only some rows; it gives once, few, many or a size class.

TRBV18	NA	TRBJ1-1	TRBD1	CASSPGQLGNTEAFF	TGTGCCAGCTCACCGGGACAGCTGGGGAACACTGAAGCTTTCTTT
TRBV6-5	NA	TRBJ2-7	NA	CASSRYEQYF	TGTGCCAGCAGTCGCTACGAGCAGTACTTC
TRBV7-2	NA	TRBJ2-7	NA	CASSSLYEQYF	TGTGCCAGCAGCTCACTCTACGAGCAGTACTTC
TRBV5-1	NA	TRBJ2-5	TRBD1	CASNPGTGLEETQYF	TGCGCCAGCAACCCCGGGACAGGGCTAGAAGAGACCCAGTACTTC
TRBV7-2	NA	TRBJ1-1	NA	CASSATGGAGEAFF	TGTGCCAGCAGCGCCACGGGAGGCGCCGGTGAAGCTTTCTTT
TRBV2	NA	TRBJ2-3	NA	CASGPLISTDTQYF	TGTGCCAGCGGACCTCTAATTAGCACAGATACGCAGTATTTT
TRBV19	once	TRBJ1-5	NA	CASSMVRGNRQPQHF	TGTGCCAGTAGTATGGTTCGGGGAAACAGACAGCCCCAGCATTTT
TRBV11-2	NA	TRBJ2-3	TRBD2	CASSLGLAGGDTQYF	TGTGCCAGCAGCTTAGGACTAGCGGGGGGAGATACGCAGTATTTT
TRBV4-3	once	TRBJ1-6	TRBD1	CASSQDPGTGGSPLHF	TGCGCCAGCAGCCAAGATCCCGGGACAGGGGGCTCACCCCTCCACTTT
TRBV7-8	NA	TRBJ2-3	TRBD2	CASSLDRLAGGDTQYF	TGTGCCAGCAGCTTAGACCGCCTAGCGGGGGGAGATACGCAGTATTTT
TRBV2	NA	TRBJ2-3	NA	CARQQGSSTDTQYF	TGTGCCAGACAACAGGGATCTAGCACAGATACGCAGTATTTT
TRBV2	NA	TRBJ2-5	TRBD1	CASSVLQGDQETQYF	TGTGCCAGCAGTGTCCTACAGGGGGACCAAGAGACCCAGTACTTC
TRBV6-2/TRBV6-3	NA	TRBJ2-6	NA	CASSLYLSGANVLTF	TGTGCCAGCAGCCTGTACCTCTCTGGGGCCAACGTCCTGACTTTC
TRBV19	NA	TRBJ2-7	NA	CASSIGRGYEQYF	TGTGCCAGTAGTATAGGTCGGGGCTACGAGCAGTACTTC
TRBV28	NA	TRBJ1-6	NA	CASRFTVSSYNSPLHF	TGTGCCAGCAGGTTTACAGTGAGCTCCTATAATTCACCCCTCCACTTT
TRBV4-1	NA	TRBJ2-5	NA	CASSQTGAQETQYF	TGCGCCAGCAGCCAAACCGGGGCACAAGAGACCCAGTACTTC
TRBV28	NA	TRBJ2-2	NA	CASRTDTGELFF	TGTGCCAGCAGAACGGACACCGGGGAGCTGTTTTTT
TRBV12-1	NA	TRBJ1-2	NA	CASSFATGINYGYTF	NA
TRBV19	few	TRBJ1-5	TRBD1	CASRPRTGGNQPQHF	TGTGCCAGTAGACCCCGGACAGGCGGGAATCAGCCCCAGCATTTT
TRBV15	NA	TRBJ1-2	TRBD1	CATSRALRTGAYGYTF	TGTGCCACCAGCAGAGCCCTCCGGACAGGGGCCTATGGCTACACCTTC
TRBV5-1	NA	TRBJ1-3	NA	CASSQQGNTIYF	TGCGCCAGCAGCCAACAGGGAAACACCATATATTTT
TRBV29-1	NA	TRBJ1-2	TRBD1	CSAPGQQGYGYTF	TGCAGCGCTCCGGGACAGCAGGGCTATGGCTACACCTTC
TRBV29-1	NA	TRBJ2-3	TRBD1	CSGGTGLTDTQYF	TGCAGCGGTGGGACAGGGCTCACAGATACGCAGTATTTT
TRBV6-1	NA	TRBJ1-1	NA	CASSEGGGDTEAFF	TGTGCCAGCAGTGAAGGGGGAGGTGACACTGAAGCTTTCTTT
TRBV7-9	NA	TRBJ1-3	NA	CASSSRASAHTIYF	TGTGCCAGCAGCTCCAGGGCGTCGGCCCACACCATATATTTT
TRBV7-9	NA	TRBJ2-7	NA	CASSLAPPRDYEQYF	TGTGCCAGCAGCTTAGCCCCCCCCAGGGACTACGAGCAGTACTTC